A selection of T cell receptor beta chains follows, all from one sample in a study of PD-1 blockade in mismatch repair-deficient tumors. Data came from immunoSEQ multiplex PCR; TCRdb stores just in-frame clones and leaves some out. The table records roughly 70,000 clones, 78% of them present only once. The source material was peripheral blood, sampled 2 weeks after starting pembrolizumab. The receptors come from an adult with mismatch repair-deficient cancer. Both conserved end residues are part of each CDR3. Fields, in order: J gene, D gene, clone size, V gene, CDR3 DNA, CDR3 protein. The D gene is left open where the match is weak. The listing skips clone size in some rows; elsewhere it reads once, few, many or a size class.

>TRBJ2-3|NA|NA|TRBV19
TGTGCCACCCGGGACTCACCGAGCACAGATACGCAGTATTTT
CATRDSPSTDTQYF
>TRBJ2-2|NA|NA|TRBV7-3
TGTGCCAGCAGCCAAAAAAACACCGGGGAGCTGTTTTTT
CASSQKNTGELFF
>TRBJ2-1|TRBD2|NA|TRBV5-1
TGCGCCAGCAGCCCGACTAGCCGGGATGAGCAGTTCTTC
CASSPTSRDEQFF
>TRBJ2-1|NA|NA|TRBV7-3
TGTGCCAGCAGTCGAGGTCCCTCGGATGAGCAGTTCTTC
CASSRGPSDEQFF
>TRBJ2-5|TRBD2|few|TRBV28
TGTGCCAGCAGTTTGGGACTAGCGGGAGGCCAAGAGACCCAGTACTTC
CASSLGLAGGQETQYF
>TRBJ2-7|TRBD2|NA|TRBV29-1
TGCAGCGTCGGGCGGGAGGGGTACGAGCAGTACTTC
CSVGREGYEQYF
>TRBJ2-7|TRBD2|NA|TRBV27
TGTGCCAGCAGTTTACTGTTGGGGGCGGGAGGGCTCTCGCAGTACTTC
CASSLLLGAGGLSQYF
>TRBJ1-1|NA|NA|TRBV29-1
TGCAGCGTAGAAACAGGGCACAACACTGAAGCTTTCTTT
CSVETGHNTEAFF
>TRBJ1-1|NA|NA|TRBV12-5
TGTGCTAGTGGTTTGGGCAGGGGTAACAGGCCTTTCGGCACTGAAGCTTTCTTT
CASGLGRGNRPFGTEAFF
>TRBJ2-2|TRBD2|NA|TRBV7-9
TGTGCCAGCAGCTTAGTTAGCGGGCGGACCGGGGAGCTGTTTTTT
CASSLVSGRTGELFF
>TRBJ1-5|NA|NA|TRBV6-1
TGTGCCAGCAGTGAAGCGGCGGATCAGCCCCAGCATTTT
CASSEAADQPQHF
>TRBJ2-1|NA|NA|TRBV11-3
TGTGCCAGCAGCTTAGCGGGGAGCTCCTACAATGAGCAGTTCTTC
CASSLAGSSYNEQFF
>TRBJ1-5|TRBD1|NA|TRBV6-1
TGTGCCAGCTCTGGACAGGGAGTCAATCAGCCCCAGCATTTT
CASSGQGVNQPQHF
>TRBJ1-1|NA|NA|TRBV12-5
TGTGCTAGTGGTTTGGGACAGAACACTGAAGCTTTCTTT
CASGLGQNTEAFF
>TRBJ2-1|NA|NA|TRBV11-3
TGTGCCAGCAGCTTCTTTGATGAGCAGTTCTTC
CASSFFDEQFF
>TRBJ2-7|TRBD2|NA|TRBV27
TGTGCCAGCAGTCCAAAAGGCGGGGGATCCTACGAGCAGTACTTC
CASSPKGGGSYEQYF